This T cell receptor (beta chain) was sequenced for a study of blood T cells in healthy people across ages. The CDR3 contains 16 residues. V lost 2 bases to trimming and J lost 11 bases, with 23 bases between them. CDR1 is LGHNA and CDR2 is YNFKEQ in the germline V gene. The authors ran a second PCR of roughly 7 to 11 cycles using a sample-barcoded 5' primer and a J-beta primer mix. Each sample yielded at least 2.5 million CDR3-containing paired-end reads. Via MiXCR, TCRdb re-called the 5' RACE reads, giving one row per CDR3 protein. Among roughly 1.6 million distinct CDR3 sequences listed, roughly 30% were seen once.

Material: blood. This chain links TRBV4-2 with TRBJ2-3, with a weak D call TRBD2 (6 bases). The sequence was obtained from a woman aged 25 to 45 in good health. The CDR3 coding sequence is TGTGCCAGCAGCCAAATCGGTTTACTAGCACGAGCAGGGCAGTATTTT. Translating it yields CASSQIGLLARAGQYF.